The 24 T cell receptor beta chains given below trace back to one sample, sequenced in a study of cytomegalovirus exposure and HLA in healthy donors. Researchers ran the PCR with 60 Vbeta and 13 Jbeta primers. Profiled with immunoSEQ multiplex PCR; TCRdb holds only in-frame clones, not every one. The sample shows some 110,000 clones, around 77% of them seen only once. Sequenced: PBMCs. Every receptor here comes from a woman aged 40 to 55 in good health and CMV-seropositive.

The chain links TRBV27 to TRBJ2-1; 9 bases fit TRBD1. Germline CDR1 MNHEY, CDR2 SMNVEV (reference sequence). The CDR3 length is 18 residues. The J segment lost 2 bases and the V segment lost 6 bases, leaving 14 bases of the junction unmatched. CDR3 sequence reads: CASSSRRAGTGPYNEQFF. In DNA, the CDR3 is TGTGCCAGCAGCTCAAGAAGGGCCGGGACAGGGCCCTACAATGAGCAGTTCTTC.

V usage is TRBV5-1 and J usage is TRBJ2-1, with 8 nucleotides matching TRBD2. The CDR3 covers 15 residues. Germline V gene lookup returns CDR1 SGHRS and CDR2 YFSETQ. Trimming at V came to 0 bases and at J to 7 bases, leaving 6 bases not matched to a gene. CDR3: CASSLAAGEGNEQFF. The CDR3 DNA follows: TGCGCCAGCAGCTTGGCAGCGGGAGAAGGGAATGAGCAGTTCTTC.

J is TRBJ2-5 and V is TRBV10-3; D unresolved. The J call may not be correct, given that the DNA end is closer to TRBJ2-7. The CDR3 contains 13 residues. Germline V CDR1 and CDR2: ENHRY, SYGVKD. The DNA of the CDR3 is TGTGCCATCAGTGGGCCAGGCTCCTACGAGCAGTACTTC. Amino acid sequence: CAISGPGSYEQYF.

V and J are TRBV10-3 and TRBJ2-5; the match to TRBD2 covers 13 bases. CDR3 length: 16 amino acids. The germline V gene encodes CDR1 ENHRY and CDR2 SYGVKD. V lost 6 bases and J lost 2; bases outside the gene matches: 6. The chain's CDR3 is CAIRSRLAGGQETQYF. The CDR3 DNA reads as TGTGCCATCAGGTCGCGACTAGCGGGAGGACAAGAGACCCAGTACTTC.

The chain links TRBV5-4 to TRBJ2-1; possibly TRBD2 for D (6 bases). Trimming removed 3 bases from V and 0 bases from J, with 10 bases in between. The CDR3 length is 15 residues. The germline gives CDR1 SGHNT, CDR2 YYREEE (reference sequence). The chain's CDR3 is CASSWDSTSYNEQFF. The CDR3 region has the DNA TGTGCCAGCAGCTGGGACTCCACCTCCTACAATGAGCAGTTCTTC.

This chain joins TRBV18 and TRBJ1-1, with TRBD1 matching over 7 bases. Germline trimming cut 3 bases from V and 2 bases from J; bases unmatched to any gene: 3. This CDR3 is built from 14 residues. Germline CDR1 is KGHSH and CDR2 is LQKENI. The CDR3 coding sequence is TGTGCCAGCTCACCCAGGACAGGAAACACTGAAGCTTTCTTT. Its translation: CASSPRTGNTEAFF.

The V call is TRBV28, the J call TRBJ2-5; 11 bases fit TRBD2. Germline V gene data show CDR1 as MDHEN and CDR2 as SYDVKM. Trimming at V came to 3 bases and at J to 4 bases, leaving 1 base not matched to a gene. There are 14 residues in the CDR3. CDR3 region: CASSLGLAVETQYF. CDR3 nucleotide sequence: TGTGCCAGCAGTTTGGGACTAGCGGTAGAGACCCAGTACTTC.

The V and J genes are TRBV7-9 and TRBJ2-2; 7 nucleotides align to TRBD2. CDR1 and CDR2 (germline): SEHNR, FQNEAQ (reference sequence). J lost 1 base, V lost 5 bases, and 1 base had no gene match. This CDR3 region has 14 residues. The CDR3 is CASSPSGNTGELFF. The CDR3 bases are TGTGCCAGCAGCCCTAGCGGGAACACCGGGGAGCTGTTTTTT.

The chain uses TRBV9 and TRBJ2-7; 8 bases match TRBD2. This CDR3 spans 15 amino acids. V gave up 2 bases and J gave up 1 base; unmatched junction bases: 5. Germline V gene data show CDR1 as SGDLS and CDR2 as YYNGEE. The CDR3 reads CASSVGASGSYEQYF. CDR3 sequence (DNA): TGTGCCAGCAGCGTCGGGGCTAGCGGGTCCTACGAGCAGTACTTC.

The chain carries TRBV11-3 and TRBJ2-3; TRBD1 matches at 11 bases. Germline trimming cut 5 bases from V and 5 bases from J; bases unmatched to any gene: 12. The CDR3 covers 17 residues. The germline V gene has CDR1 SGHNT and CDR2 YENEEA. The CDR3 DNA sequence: TGTGCCAGCAGCCCCCGTGCGGGACAGGGGGAAGAAGATACGCAGTATTTT. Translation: CASSPRAGQGEEDTQYF.

CDR3 in amino acids: CSATQTDTQYF. CDR3 DNA: TGCAGTGCTACCCAAACAGATACGCAGTATTTT. The chain is built from TRBV20-1 and TRBJ2-3; unclear D gene. The CDR3 has 11 residues. V shed 4 bases and J shed 3 bases, with 5 bases lying between them. CDR1 DFQATT and CDR2 SNEGSKA come from the germline V gene (reference sequence).

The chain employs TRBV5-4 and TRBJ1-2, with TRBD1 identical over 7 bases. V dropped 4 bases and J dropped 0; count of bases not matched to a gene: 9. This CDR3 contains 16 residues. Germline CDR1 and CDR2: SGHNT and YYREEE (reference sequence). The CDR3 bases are TGTGCCAGCAGCCCCCAGGGGGACCGAGCTAACTATGGCTACACCTTC. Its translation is CASSPQGDRANYGYTF.

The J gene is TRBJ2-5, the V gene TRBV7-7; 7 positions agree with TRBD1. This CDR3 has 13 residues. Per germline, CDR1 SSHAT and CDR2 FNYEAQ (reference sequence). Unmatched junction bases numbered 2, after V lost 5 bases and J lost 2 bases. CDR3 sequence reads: CASSRDRQETQYF. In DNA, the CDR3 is TGTGCCAGCAGCCGGGACAGACAAGAGACCCAGTACTTC. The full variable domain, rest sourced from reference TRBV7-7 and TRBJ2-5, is GAGVSQSPRYKVTKRGQDVTLRCDPISSHATLYWYQQALGQGPEFLTYFNYEAQPDKSGLPSDRFSAERPEGSISTLTIQRTEQRDSAMYRCASSRDRQETQYFGPGTRLLVL.

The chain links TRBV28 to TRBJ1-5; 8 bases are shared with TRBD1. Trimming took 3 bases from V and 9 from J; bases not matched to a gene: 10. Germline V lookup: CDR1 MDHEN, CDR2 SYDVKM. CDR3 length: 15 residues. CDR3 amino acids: CASSLSTGALRPQHF. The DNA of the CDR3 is TGTGCCAGCAGTTTGTCGACAGGGGCCCTTAGGCCCCAGCATTTT.

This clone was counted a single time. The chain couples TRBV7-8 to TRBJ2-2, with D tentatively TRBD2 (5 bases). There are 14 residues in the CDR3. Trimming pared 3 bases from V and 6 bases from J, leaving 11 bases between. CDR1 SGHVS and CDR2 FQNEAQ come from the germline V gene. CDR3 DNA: TGTGCCAGCAGCTTCCGGGATTTCCCCGGGGAGCTGTTTTTT. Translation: CASSFRDFPGELFF. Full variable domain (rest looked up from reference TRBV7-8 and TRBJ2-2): GAGVSQSPRYKVAKRGQDVALRCDPISGHVSLFWYQQALGQGPEFLTYFQNEAQLDKSGLPSDRFFAERPEGSVSTLKIQRTQQEDSAVYLCASSFRDFPGELFFGEGSRLTVL.

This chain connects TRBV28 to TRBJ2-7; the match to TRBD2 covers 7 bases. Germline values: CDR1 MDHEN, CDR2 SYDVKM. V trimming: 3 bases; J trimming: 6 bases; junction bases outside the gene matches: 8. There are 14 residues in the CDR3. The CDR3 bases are TGTGCCAGCAGTTTCACCGGGAGGCTTTCCGAGCAGTACTTC. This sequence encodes CASSFTGRLSEQYF. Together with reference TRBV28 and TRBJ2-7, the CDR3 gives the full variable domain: DVKVTQSSRYLVKRTGEKVFLECVQDMDHENMFWYRQDPGLGLRLIYFSYDVKMKEKGDIPEGYSVSREKKERFSLILESASTNQTSMYLCASSFTGRLSEQYFGPGTRLTVT.

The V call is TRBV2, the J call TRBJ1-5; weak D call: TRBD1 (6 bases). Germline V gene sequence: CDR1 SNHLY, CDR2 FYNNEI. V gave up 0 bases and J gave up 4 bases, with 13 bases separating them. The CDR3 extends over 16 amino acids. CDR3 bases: TGTGCCAGCAGTGAAGCCGGGGGGCTAGGGAATCAGCCCCAGCATTTT. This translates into CASSEAGGLGNQPQHF.

The CDR3 nucleotides are TGTGCCAGCAGCCCCCAGGGGGGTGCCGAGCAGTACTTC. It translates to CASSPQGGAEQYF. The chain uses TRBV7-3 and TRBJ2-7; weak D call: TRBD1 (7 bases). V shed 5 bases and J shed 6 bases, with 14 bases lying between them. In germline, CDR1 is SGHTA, CDR2 FQGTGA. CDR3 size: 13 residues.

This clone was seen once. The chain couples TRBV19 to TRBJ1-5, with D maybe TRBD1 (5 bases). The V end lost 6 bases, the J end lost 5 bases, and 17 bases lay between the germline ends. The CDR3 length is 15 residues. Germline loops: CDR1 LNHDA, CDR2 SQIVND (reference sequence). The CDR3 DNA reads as TGTGCCAGTAGGAAACTAACAGGTACTGATCAGCCCCAGCATTTT. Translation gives CASRKLTGTDQPQHF. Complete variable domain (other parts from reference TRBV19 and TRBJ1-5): DGGITQSPKYLFRKEGQNVTLSCEQNLNHDAMYWYRQDPGQGLRLIYYSQIVNDFQKGDIAEGYSVSREKKESFPLTVTSAQKNPTAFYLCASRKLTGTDQPQHFGDGTRLSIL.

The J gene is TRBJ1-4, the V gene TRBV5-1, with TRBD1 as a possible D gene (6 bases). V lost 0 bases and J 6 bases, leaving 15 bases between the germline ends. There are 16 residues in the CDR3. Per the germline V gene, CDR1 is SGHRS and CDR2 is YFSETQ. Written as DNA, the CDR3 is TGCGCCAGCAGCTTGGCCCCCAGGGGCGCATATGAAAAACTGTTTTTT. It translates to CASSLAPRGAYEKLFF. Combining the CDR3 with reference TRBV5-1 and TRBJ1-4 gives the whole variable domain KAGVTQTPRYLIKTRGQQVTLSCSPISGHRSVSWYQQTPGQGLQFLFEYFSETQRNKGNFPGRFSGRQFSNSRSEMNVSTLELGDSALYLCASSLAPRGAYEKLFFGSGTQLSVL.

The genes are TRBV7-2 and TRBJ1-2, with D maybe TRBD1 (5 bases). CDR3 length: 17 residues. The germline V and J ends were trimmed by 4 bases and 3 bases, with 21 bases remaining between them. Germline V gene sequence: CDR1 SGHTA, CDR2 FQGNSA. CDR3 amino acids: CASSSTSTRVLDYGYTF. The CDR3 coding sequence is TGTGCCAGCAGCTCGACTTCTACCAGGGTTTTGGACTATGGCTACACCTTC.

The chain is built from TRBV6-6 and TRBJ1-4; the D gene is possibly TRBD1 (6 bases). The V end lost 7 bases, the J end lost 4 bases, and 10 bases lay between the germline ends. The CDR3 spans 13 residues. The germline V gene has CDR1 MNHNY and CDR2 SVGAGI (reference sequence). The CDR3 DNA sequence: TGTGCCAGCACCGGACAGTTTAATGAAAAACTGTTTTTT. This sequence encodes CASTGQFNEKLFF.

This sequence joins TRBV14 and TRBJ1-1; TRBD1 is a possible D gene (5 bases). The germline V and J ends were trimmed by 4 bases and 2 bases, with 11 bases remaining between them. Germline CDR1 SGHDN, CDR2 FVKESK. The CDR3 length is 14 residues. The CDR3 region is CASSRRGYNTEAFF. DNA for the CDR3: TGTGCCAGCAGCCGAAGGGGTTACAACACTGAAGCTTTCTTT.

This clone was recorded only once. The CDR3 DNA reads as TGCGCCAGCAGCTTGAGACAGAACACTGAAGCTTTCTTT. Protein sequence: CASSLRQNTEAFF. The chain is built from TRBV5-1 and TRBJ1-1; D is uncertain. Germline loops: CDR1 SGHRS, CDR2 YFSETQ. CDR3 size: 13 residues. Trimming cost V 1 base and J 1 base, with 5 bases left between them.